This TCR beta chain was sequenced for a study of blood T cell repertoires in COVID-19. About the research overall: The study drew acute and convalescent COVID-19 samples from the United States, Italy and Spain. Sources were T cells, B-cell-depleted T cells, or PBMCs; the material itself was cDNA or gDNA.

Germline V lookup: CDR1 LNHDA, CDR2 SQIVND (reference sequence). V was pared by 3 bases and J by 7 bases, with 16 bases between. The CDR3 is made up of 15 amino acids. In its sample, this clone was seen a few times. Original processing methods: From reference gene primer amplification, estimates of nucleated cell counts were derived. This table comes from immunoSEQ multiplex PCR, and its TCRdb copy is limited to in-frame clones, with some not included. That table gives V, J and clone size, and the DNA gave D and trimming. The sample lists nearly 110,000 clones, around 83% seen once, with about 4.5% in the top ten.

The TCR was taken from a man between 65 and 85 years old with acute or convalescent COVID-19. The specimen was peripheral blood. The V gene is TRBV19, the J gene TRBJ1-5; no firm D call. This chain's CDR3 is CASSIPGSGRQPQHF. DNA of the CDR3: TGTGCCAGTAGTATCCCCGGGTCCGGGAGGCAGCCCCAGCATTTT.